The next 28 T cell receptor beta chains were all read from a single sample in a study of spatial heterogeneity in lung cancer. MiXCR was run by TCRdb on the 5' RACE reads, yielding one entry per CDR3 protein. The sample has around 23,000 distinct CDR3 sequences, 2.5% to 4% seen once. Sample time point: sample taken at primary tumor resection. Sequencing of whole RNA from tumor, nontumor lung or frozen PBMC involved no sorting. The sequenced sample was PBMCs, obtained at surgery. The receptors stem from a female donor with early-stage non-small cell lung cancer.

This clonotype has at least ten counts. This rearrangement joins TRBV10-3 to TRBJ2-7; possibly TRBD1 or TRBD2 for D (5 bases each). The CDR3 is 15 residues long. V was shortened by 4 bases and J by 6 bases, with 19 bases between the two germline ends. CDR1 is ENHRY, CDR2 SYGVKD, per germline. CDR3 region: CAISAAPGTEGEQYF. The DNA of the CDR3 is TGTGCCATCAGTGCGGCCCCGGGGACCGAGGGCGAGCAGTACTTC.

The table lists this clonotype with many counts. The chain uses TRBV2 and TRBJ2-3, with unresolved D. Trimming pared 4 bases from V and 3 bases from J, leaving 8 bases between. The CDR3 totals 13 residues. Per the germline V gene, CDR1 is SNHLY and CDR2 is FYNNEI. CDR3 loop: CASSVLNTDTQYF. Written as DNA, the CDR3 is TGTGCCAGCAGTGTCCTTAATACAGATACGCAGTATTTT.

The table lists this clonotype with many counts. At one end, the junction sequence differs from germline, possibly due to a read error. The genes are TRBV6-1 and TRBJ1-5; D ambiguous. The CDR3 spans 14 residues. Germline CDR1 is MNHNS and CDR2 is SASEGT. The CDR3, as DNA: TGTGCCAGCAGGCGTGACCTTAGCCATCAGCCCCAGCATTTT. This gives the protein CASRRDLSHQPQHF.

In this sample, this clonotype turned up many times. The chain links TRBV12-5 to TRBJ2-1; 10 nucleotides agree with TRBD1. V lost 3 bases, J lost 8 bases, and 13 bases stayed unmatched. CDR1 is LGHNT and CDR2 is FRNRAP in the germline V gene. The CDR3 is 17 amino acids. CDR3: CASGFHPEGQGRYEQFF. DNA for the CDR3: TGTGCTAGTGGTTTCCACCCCGAGGGACAGGGGAGATATGAGCAGTTCTTC.

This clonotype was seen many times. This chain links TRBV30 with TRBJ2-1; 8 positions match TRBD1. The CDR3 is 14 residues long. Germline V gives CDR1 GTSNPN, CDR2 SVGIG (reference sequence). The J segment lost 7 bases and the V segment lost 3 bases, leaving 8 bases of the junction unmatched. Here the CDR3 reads CAWSLHNRGNEQFF. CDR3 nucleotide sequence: TGTGCCTGGAGCCTACATAACAGGGGGAATGAGCAGTTCTTC.

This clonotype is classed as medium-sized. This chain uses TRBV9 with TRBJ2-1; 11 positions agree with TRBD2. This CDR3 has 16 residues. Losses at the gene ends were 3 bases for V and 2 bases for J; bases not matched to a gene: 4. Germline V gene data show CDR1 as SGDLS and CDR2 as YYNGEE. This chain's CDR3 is CASSATSGSTYNEQFF. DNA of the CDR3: TGTGCCAGCAGCGCCACTAGCGGGAGCACCTACAATGAGCAGTTCTTC.

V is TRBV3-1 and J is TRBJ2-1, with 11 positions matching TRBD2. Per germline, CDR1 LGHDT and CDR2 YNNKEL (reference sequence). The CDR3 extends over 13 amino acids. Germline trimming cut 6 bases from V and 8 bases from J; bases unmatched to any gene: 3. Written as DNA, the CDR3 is TGTGCCAGCAGGCTAGCGGGAGGTGATGAGCAGTTCTTC. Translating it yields CASRLAGGDEQFF.

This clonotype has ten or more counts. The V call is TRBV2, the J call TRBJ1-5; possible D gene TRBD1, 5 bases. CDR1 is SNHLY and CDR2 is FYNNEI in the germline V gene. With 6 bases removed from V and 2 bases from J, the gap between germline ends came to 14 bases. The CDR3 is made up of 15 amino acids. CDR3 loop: CASSSRVKGNQPQHF. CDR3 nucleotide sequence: TGTGCCAGCAGCTCCAGGGTAAAGGGCAATCAGCCCCAGCATTTT.

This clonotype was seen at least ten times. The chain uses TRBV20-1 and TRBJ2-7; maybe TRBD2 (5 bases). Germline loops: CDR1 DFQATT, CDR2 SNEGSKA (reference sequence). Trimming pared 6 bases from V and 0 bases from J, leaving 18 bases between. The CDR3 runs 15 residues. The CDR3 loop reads CSAKHERSNSYEQYF. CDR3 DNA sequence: TGCAGTGCCAAGCACGAGCGGAGCAACTCCTACGAGCAGTACTTC.

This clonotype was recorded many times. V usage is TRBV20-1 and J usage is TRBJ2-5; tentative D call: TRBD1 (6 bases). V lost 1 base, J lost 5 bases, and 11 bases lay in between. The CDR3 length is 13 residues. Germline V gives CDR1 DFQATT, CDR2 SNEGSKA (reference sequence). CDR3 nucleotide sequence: TGCAGTGCTAGAGGCCGAAGGGGGGAGACCCAGTACTTC. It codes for CSARGRRGETQYF.

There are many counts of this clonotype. The CDR3 spells CASSFSAREQYF. For the CDR3, the DNA is TGCGCCAGCAGCTTTTCGGCCCGCGAGCAGTACTTC. The chain combines TRBV5-1 with TRBJ2-7; D unresolved. The V gene's germline CDR1 is SGHRS and CDR2 YFSETQ. The CDR3 totals 12 residues. V dropped 2 bases and J dropped 6 bases, with 9 bases sitting between them.

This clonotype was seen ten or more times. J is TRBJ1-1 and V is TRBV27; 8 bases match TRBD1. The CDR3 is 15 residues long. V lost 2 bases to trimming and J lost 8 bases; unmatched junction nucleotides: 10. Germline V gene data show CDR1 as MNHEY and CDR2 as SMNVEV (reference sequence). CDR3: CASSLASGGRPEAFF. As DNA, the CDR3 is TGTGCCAGCAGTTTAGCTTCAGGGGGCCGGCCGGAAGCTTTCTTT.

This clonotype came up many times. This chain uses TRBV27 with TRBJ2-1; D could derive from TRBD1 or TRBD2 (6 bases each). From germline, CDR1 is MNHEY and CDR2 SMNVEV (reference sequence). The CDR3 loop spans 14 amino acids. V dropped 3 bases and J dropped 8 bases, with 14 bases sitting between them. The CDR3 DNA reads TGTGCCAGCAGTTTTTCCGGGGGCCTCTATGAGCAGTTCTTC. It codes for CASSFSGGLYEQFF.

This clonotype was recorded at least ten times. CDR3 nucleotides: TGTGCCACAGAGAGACAGGGGAAAAACACCGGGGAGCTGTTTTTT. This gives the protein CATERQGKNTGELFF. V and J are TRBV25-1 and TRBJ2-2; 8 bases are a match to TRBD1. The germline V gene encodes CDR1 MGHDK and CDR2 SYGVNS. The V gene end was trimmed by 10 bases and the J gene end by 2 bases; junction bases not matched to a gene: 9. The CDR3 length is 15 residues.

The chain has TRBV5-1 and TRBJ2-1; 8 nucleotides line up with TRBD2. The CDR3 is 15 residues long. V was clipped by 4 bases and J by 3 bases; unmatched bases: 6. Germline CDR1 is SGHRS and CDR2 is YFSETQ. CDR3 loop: CASSRAGDGYNEQFF. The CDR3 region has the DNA TGCGCCAGCAGCCGAGCGGGAGATGGCTACAATGAGCAGTTCTTC.

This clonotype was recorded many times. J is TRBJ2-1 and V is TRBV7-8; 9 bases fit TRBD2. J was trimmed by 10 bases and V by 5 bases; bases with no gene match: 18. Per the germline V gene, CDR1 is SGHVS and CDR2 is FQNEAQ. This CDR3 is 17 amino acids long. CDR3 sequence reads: CASSLTGGRALYSEQFF. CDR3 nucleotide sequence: TGTGCCAGCAGCCTGACGGGCGGGAGGGCTTTATATAGCGAGCAGTTCTTC.

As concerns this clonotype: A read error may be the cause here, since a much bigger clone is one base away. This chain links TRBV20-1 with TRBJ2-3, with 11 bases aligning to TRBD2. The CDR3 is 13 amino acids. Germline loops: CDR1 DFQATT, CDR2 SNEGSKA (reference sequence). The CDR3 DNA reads TGCAGTGCCGCACTAGCGGGAGCAGAAACGCAGTATTTT. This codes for CSAALAGAETQYF.

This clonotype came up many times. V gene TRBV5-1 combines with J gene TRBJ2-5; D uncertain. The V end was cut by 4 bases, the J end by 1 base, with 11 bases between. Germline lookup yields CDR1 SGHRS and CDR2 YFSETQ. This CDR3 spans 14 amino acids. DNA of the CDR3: TGCGCCAGCAGCCCGAACAGATTCCAAGAGACCCAGTACTTC. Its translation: CASSPNRFQETQYF.

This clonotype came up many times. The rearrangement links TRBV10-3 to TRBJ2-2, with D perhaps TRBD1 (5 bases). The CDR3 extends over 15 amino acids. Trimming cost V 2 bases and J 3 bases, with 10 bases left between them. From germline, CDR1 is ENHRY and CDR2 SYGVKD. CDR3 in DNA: TGTGCCATCAGTGAGGAGAAGGGGTACACCGGGGAGCTGTTTTTT. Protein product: CAISEEKGYTGELFF.

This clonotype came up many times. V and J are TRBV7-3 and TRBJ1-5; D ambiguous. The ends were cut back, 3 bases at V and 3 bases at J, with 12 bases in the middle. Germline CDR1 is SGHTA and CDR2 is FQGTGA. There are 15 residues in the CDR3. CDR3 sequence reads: CASSFSGGSNQPQHF. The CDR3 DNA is TGTGCCAGCAGCTTCTCAGGCGGTTCCAATCAGCCCCAGCATTTT.

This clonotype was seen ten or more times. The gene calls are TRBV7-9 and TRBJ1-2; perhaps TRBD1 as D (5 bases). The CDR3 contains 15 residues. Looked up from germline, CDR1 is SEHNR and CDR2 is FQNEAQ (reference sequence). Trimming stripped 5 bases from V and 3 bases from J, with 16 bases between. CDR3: CASSLVGLGDYGYTF. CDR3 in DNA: TGTGCCAGCAGCCTGGTGGGACTGGGGGACTATGGCTACACCTTC.

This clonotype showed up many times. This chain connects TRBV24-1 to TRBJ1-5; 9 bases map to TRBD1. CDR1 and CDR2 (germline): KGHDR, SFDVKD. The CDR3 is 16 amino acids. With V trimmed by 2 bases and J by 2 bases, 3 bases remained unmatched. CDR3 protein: CATSDSRQGGNQPQHF. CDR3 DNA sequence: TGTGCCACCAGTGATTCAAGACAGGGGGGCAATCAGCCCCAGCATTTT.

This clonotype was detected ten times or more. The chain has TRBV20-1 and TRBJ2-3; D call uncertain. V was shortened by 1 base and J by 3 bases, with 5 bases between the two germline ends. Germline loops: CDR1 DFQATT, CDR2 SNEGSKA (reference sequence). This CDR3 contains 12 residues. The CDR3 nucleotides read TGCAGTGCTAGAGGACAAACAGATACGCAGTATTTT. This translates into CSARGQTDTQYF.

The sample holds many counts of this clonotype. As DNA, the CDR3 is TGCAGCGTCATTATACAGGGGGCGCTTGGTAGCAATCAGCCCCAGCATTTT. This translates into CSVIIQGALGSNQPQHF. The chain recombines TRBV29-1 with TRBJ1-5, with TRBD1 matching over 9 bases. Germline loops: CDR1 SQVTM, CDR2 ANQGSEA. CDR3 length: 17 amino acids. Trimming at V came to 6 bases and at J to 0 bases, leaving 12 bases not matched to a gene.

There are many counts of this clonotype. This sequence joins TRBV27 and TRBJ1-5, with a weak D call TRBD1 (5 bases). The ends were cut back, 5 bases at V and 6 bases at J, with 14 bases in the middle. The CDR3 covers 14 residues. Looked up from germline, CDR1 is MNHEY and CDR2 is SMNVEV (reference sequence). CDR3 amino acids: CASSAREFGQPQHF. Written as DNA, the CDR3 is TGTGCCAGCAGTGCCAGGGAGTTTGGTCAGCCCCAGCATTTT.

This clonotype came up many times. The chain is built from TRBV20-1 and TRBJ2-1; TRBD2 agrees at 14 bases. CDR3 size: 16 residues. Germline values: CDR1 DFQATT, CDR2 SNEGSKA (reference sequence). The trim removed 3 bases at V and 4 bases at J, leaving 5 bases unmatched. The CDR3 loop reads CSASPGTSGSYNEQFF. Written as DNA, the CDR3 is TGCAGTGCTAGCCCGGGGACTAGCGGGAGTTACAATGAGCAGTTCTTC.

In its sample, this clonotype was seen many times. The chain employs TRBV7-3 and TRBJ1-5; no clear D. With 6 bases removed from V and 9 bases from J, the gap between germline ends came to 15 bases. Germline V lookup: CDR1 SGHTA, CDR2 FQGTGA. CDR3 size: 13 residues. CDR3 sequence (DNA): TGTGCCAGCAGAATATATGGAGTGTGGCCCCAGCATTTT. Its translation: CASRIYGVWPQHF.

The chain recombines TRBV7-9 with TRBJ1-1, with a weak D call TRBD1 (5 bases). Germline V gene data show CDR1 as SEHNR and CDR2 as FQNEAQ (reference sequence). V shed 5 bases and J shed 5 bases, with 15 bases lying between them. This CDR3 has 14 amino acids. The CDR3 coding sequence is TGTGCCAGCAGCCCCCCACTGGAGGGGACTGAAGCTTTCTTT. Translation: CASSPPLEGTEAFF.